A single sample is the source of the 14 T cell receptor beta chains below, sequenced in a study of T cell repertoires in ileal Crohn's disease. Profiling relied on immunoSEQ multiplex PCR, and the TCRdb table lists in-frame clones only, not all of them. The table lists around 4,200 clones, roughly 80% of them singletons. The time point denotes: neoterminal ileum biopsy at postoperative endoscopy, about 6 months after surgery. Sequencing was carried out using ileal tissue. The source is an adult with Crohn's disease.

The chain has TRBV29-1 and TRBJ2-3; TRBD2 matches at 11 bases. Germline assignment: CDR1 SQVTM and CDR2 ANQGSEA. The CDR3 spans 14 residues. Unmatched junction bases numbered 5, after V lost 4 bases and J lost 5 bases. The CDR3 DNA sequence: TGCAGCGTTGGGGTAGCGGGAGGGGTAGATACGCAGTATTTT. Translation: CSVGVAGGVDTQYF.

The chain employs TRBV28 and TRBJ2-7; weak D call: TRBD1 (6 bases). Germline values: CDR1 MDHEN, CDR2 SYDVKM. The CDR3 contains 15 residues. With 11 bases removed from V and 0 bases from J, the gap between germline ends came to 20 bases. The CDR3 nucleotides are TGTGCCCTAAGTAAATCTCGGGACAACTCCTACGAGCAGTACTTC. Translating it yields CALSKSRDNSYEQYF. Looking up the rest from reference TRBV28 and TRBJ2-7 gives the full variable domain: DVKVTQSSRYLVKRTGEKVFLECVQDMDHENMFWYRQDPGLGLRLIYFSYDVKMKEKGDIPEGYSVSREKKERFSLILESASTNQTSMYLCALSKSRDNSYEQYFGPGTRLTVT.

The CDR3 DNA sequence: TGTGCCAGCAGTGTAACAGCTGGGGAGACCCAGTACTTC. It yields the protein CASSVTAGETQYF. V usage is TRBV2 and J usage is TRBJ2-5; D gene uncertain. The CDR3 consists of 13 residues. From germline, CDR1 is SNHLY and CDR2 FYNNEI. With 4 bases removed from V and 5 bases from J, the gap between germline ends came to 11 bases.

Only a few counts were recorded for this clone. This chain connects TRBV30 to TRBJ2-2, with D maybe TRBD2 (6 bases). Trimming took 0 bases from V and 4 from J, leaving 12 bases between them. CDR1 is GTSNPN, CDR2 SVGIG, per germline (reference sequence). The CDR3 consists of 15 residues. CDR3 sequence (DNA): TGTGCCTGGAGTGTAGGGCGGGACGTCACCGGGGAGCTGTTTTTT. It encodes CAWSVGRDVTGELFF.

This clone was found a few times. This rearrangement joins TRBV7-3 to TRBJ2-1; 7 positions match TRBD1. CDR1 SGHTA and CDR2 FQGTGA come from the germline V gene. With 5 bases clipped from V and 1 base from J, the junction kept 5 bases outside the gene matches. The CDR3 extends over 15 amino acids. The CDR3 reads CASSPRDSSYNEQFF. The CDR3 nucleotides read TGTGCCAGCAGCCCACGGGACAGTTCCTACAATGAGCAGTTCTTC.

Of note for this clone: A read error may produce the germline difference seen at one junction end. J is TRBJ2-5 and V is TRBV7-3, with a possible D match to TRBD2 (7 bases). Germline values: CDR1 SGHTA, CDR2 FQGTGA. The CDR3 extends over 15 amino acids. CDR3 protein: CASNLGSGEGETQYF. Here the CDR3 DNA reads TGTGCCAGCAACTTAGGCTCAGGGGAGGGAGAGACCCAGTACTTC.

This chain links TRBV9 with TRBJ2-1; 11 nucleotides line up with TRBD2. The germline CDR1 and CDR2 sequences are SGDLS and YYNGEE. V was pared by 4 bases and J by 9 bases, with 21 bases of the junction left unmatched. This CDR3 is 19 amino acids long. The CDR3 bases are TGTGCCAGCAGCCCCGGGCTAGCGGGAGGCCGTGCCGGGGTAAGTGAGCAGTTCTTC. This encodes CASSPGLAGGRAGVSEQFF.

V and J are TRBV11-2 and TRBJ2-1, with 8 positions matching TRBD2. This CDR3 is built from 15 residues. In germline, CDR1 is SGHAT, CDR2 FQNNGV. Trimming cost V 3 bases and J 3 bases; bases outside gene matches: 4. The CDR3 loop reads CASSFDSGSYNEQFF. In DNA form, the CDR3 reads TGTGCCAGCAGCTTTGACAGCGGGAGCTACAATGAGCAGTTCTTC.

V is TRBV6-4 and J is TRBJ2-2, with 8 bases aligning to TRBD2. J was trimmed by 2 bases and V by 0 bases; bases with no gene match: 5. The CDR3 runs to 17 residues. Germline V gene data show CDR1 as MRHNA and CDR2 as SNTAGT. The CDR3 reads CASSDSQAGDNTGELFF. The CDR3 region has the DNA TGTGCCAGCAGTGACTCCCAAGCGGGAGACAACACCGGGGAGCTGTTTTTT.

The sample holds a few counts of this clone. The chain combines TRBV6-1 with TRBJ2-1; TRBD2 matches at 8 bases. This CDR3 contains 16 residues. Germline trimming cut 1 base from V and 2 bases from J; bases unmatched to any gene: 4. Germline V lookup: CDR1 MNHNS, CDR2 SASEGT. The chain's CDR3 is CASSEERAGAYNEQFF. DNA of the CDR3: TGTGCCAGCAGTGAAGAGAGAGCGGGAGCCTACAATGAGCAGTTCTTC.

The sample holds one count of this clone. The chain combines TRBV6-1 with TRBJ1-5; 7 bases match TRBD1. V trimming: 6 bases; J trimming: 0 bases; junction bases outside the gene matches: 5. CDR3 size: 15 residues. Germline values: CDR1 MNHNS, CDR2 SASEGT. The CDR3 DNA is TGTGCCAGCAGCCGGGACAGTTATAGCAATCAGCCCCAGCATTTT. Residues: CASSRDSYSNQPQHF.

The chain joins TRBV28 to TRBJ1-3, with TRBD1 matching 9 bases. Unmatched junction bases numbered 17, after V lost 6 bases and J lost 2 bases. The germline V gene has CDR1 MDHEN and CDR2 SYDVKM. CDR3 length: 19 residues. CDR3 loop: CASRGRPGQGFGTGNTIYF. In DNA form, the CDR3 reads TGTGCCAGCAGGGGAAGACCGGGACAGGGCTTCGGGACTGGAAACACCATATATTTT.

This clone was found a few times. The V gene is TRBV4-2, the J gene TRBJ2-2, with D perhaps being TRBD1 or TRBD2 (5 bases each). CDR1 is LGHNA and CDR2 is YNFKEQ in the germline V gene. The CDR3 totals 16 residues. V dropped 1 base and J dropped 6 bases, with 15 bases sitting between them. CDR3 sequence (DNA): TGTGCCAGCAGCCAAGGAGGGGCGCGTCACGCCGGGGAGCTGTTTTTT. This gives the protein CASSQGGARHAGELFF.

The gene calls are TRBV4-3 and TRBJ1-5, with 7 nucleotides matching TRBD1. The CDR3 is 15 residues long. Germline V gene sequence: CDR1 LGHNA, CDR2 YSLEER. J gave up 7 bases and V 0 bases, and 6 bases lay outside the gene matches. CDR3: CASSQDDRAGQPQHF. The DNA of the CDR3 is TGCGCCAGCAGCCAAGATGACAGGGCAGGGCAGCCCCAGCATTTT.